This T cell receptor (beta chain) is from a study of blood T cell repertoires in COVID-19. Study details: Researchers got acute and convalescent COVID-19 samples from the United States, Italy and Spain. T cells, B-cell-depleted T cells, or PBMCs supplied cDNA or gDNA.

As processed by the authors: Reference gene primer amplification yielded estimated nucleated cell counts. Sequencing used immunoSEQ multiplex PCR; TCRdb keeps in-frame clones, though not all of them. V, J and clone size derive from that table, while D and trimming were established from the DNA sequence. The sample includes 250,000 to 300,000 clones, 80% to 90% seen only once; the top ten take 10%. One Seattle source followed patients from active infection through their disease course. In germline, CDR1 is SNHLY, CDR2 FYNNEI. The CDR3 covers 15 residues. With V trimmed by 7 bases and J by 2 bases, 8 bases remained unmatched.

The rearrangement joins TRBV2 to TRBJ1-5, with 7 positions matching TRBD1. This receptor was taken from a woman in her 70s with COVID-19, enrolled during active disease. Material: peripheral blood. The DNA of the CDR3 is TGTGCCAGCAACCAGGGGGGTAATCGCAATCAGCCCCAGCATTTT. This sequence encodes CASNQGGNRNQPQHF.